Only a few counts were recorded for the clone carrying this T cell receptor beta chain. Its antigen is still unknown. This record comes from a study of cytomegalovirus exposure and HLA in healthy donors. PCR used 60 Vbeta primers and 13 Jbeta primers. Per the study methods: In a later analysis, of roughly 83 million unique beta chains, about 10 million appeared in at least two donors. Produced via immunoSEQ multiplex PCR; TCRdb's table is partial and in-frame only. V, J and clone size reflect that table, while D and trimming were determined from the DNA. Of about 150,000 clones in the sample, around 75% were seen once. The CDR3 sequence is 15 residues long. Germline lookup yields CDR1 MDHEN and CDR2 SYDVKM. Study-level results: In a later analysis, several top co-occurrence clusters appeared linked to parvovirus B19, influenza, CMV and Epstein-Barr virus. In vitro confirmation showed a few CMV-associated chains to be CMV antigen specific.

Sequencing was done on a sample of PBMCs. V gene TRBV28 combines with J gene TRBJ2-5; D perhaps matches TRBD2 (6 bases). The J call may be faulty, since TRBJ2-7 better matches the DNA end. This clonotype originated in a man younger than 35 in good health and CMV-seronegative. CDR3 sequence reads: CASSLGGRVSYEQYF. Written as DNA, the CDR3 is TGTGCCAGCAGTCTTGGGGGGAGAGTATCCTACGAGCAGTACTTC.